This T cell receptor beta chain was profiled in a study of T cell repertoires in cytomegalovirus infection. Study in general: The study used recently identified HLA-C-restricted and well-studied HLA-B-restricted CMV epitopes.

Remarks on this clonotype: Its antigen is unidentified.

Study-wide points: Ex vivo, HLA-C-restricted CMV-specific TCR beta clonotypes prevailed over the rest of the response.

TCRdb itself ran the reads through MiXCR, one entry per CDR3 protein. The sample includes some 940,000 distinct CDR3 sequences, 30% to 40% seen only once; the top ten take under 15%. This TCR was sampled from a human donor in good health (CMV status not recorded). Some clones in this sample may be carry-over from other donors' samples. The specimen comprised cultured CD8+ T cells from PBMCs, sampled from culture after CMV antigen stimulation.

CDR3 sequence: CASSESETYNSPLHF. The CDR3 region has the DNA TGTGCCAGCAGTGAATCCGAGACCTATAATTCACCCCTCCACTTT. The chain is built from TRBV6-4 and TRBJ1-6; the D is unclear. This CDR3 comprises 15 residues. In germline, CDR1 is MRHNA, CDR2 SNTAGT. V dropped 3 bases and J dropped 2 bases, with 8 bases sitting between them.